The next 30 T cell receptor beta chains were all read from a single sample in a study of T cell repertoires in cytomegalovirus infection. TCRdb redid the calling of the reads with MiXCR, one entry per CDR3 protein. The table lists about 310,000 distinct CDR3 sequences, 17% of them singletons. Material for sequencing was PBMCs. All receptors come from a human donor in good health (CMV status not recorded). Some clones in this sample may be carry-over from other donors' samples.

In this sample, this clonotype turned up a few times. The gene calls are TRBV29-1 and TRBJ1-2, with unresolved D. The V and J ends lost 7 bases and 9 bases respectively, with 18 bases between them. CDR1 and CDR2 (germline): SQVTM, ANQGSEA. The CDR3 covers 12 residues. In DNA form, the CDR3 reads TGCAGCGCCGACGTGGACGTCATGCGCTACACCTTC. Translating it yields CSADVDVMRYTF.

This clonotype was detected many times. This chain connects TRBV10-3 to TRBJ1-1; 7 nucleotides agree with TRBD1. There are 18 residues in the CDR3. V lost 0 bases and J lost 1; bases outside the gene matches: 11. Looked up from germline, CDR1 is ENHRY and CDR2 is SYGVKD. The CDR3 DNA follows: TGTGCCATCAGTGAGTCGTCGAGGGGGCTGCGCGGGAACACTGAAGCTTTCTTT. Translation: CAISESSRGLRGNTEAFF.

The table lists this clonotype with many counts. The chain combines TRBV7-2 with TRBJ2-7; D gene uncertain. V was pared by 1 base and J by 5 bases, with 15 bases between. This CDR3 contains 15 residues. The V gene's germline CDR1 is SGHTA and CDR2 FQGNSA. CDR3 DNA: TGTGCCAGCAGCTTAGGGGCCCCATGGATGGACGAGCAGTACTTC. This translates into CASSLGAPWMDEQYF.

This clonotype was counted a few times. The chain joins TRBV2 to TRBJ1-2; D is unresolved. Germline CDR1 SNHLY, CDR2 FYNNEI. The CDR3 extends over 15 amino acids. V was pared by 1 base and J by 4 bases, with 13 bases between. The CDR3 DNA sequence: TGTGCCAGCAGTGAAGATGTGATTACGATCTATGGCTACACCTTC. It specifies CASSEDVITIYGYTF.

This chain connects TRBV12-3 or TRBV12-4 to TRBJ1-3; a weak D match, TRBD1 (6 bases). V was pared by 6 bases and J by 0 bases, with 12 bases between. CDR3 length: 15 amino acids. CDR3 protein: CASRPTGNSGNTIYF. CDR3 DNA sequence: TGTGCCAGCAGGCCCACAGGGAACTCTGGAAACACCATATATTTT.

This chain links TRBV19 with TRBJ1-5, with TRBD1 as a possible D gene (5 bases). This CDR3 is 17 amino acids long. Germline CDR1 is LNHDA and CDR2 is SQIVND (reference sequence). Trimming shortened V by 3 bases and J by 0 bases, and 15 bases separated the two germline ends. This CDR3 reads CASSIETASDSNQPQHF. The CDR3 DNA sequence: TGTGCCAGTAGTATCGAGACAGCCAGCGATAGCAATCAGCCCCAGCATTTT.

This clonotype was counted a few times. V is TRBV19 and J is TRBJ2-4; unclear D gene. Trimming took off 3 bases at V and 16 bases at J, with 19 bases between the two ends. The CDR3 sequence is 13 residues long. CDR1 is LNHDA and CDR2 is SQIVND in the germline V gene (reference sequence). This CDR3 is CASSIFPRQPQYF. Here the CDR3 DNA reads TGTGCCAGTAGTATCTTCCCCCGCCAGCCCCAATACTTC.

V is TRBV4-3 and J is TRBJ2-2; possibly TRBD2 for D (6 bases). Between the trimmed V and J ends, which lost 0 bases and 13 bases, there was a span of 15 bases. Germline assignment: CDR1 LGHNA and CDR2 YSLEER. CDR3 length: 14 residues. CDR3 nucleotide sequence: TGCGCCAGCAGCCAAGATTTGATGGGGGGTAGGCTGTTTTTT. It codes for CASSQDLMGGRLFF.

This clonotype occurred a few times. The genes are TRBV5-1 and TRBJ2-3; D unclear. In germline, CDR1 is SGHRS, CDR2 YFSETQ. The CDR3 has 16 residues. V lost 0 bases, J lost 1 base, and 12 bases lay in between. The CDR3 protein is CASSLERLLGTDTQYF. CDR3 DNA sequence: TGCGCCAGCAGCTTGGAACGGCTTCTAGGCACAGATACGCAGTATTTT.

This clonotype was seen only a few times. This chain joins TRBV4-2 and TRBJ2-2; no clear D. The CDR3 contains 17 residues. In germline, CDR1 is LGHNA, CDR2 YNFKEQ. Trimming removed 2 bases at V and 0 bases at J, with 13 bases between. The CDR3 is CASSQPRSASNTGELFF. Written as DNA, the CDR3 is TGTGCCAGCAGCCAACCGAGAAGCGCTTCGAACACCGGGGAGCTGTTTTTT.

In this sample, this clonotype turned up many times. This chain uses TRBV10-3 with TRBJ2-3; unclear D gene. V shed 2 bases and J shed 4 bases, with 13 bases lying between them. Germline values: CDR1 ENHRY, CDR2 SYGVKD. This CDR3 has 15 amino acids. The CDR3 coding sequence is TGTGCCATCAGTGAGAGTCAACCCAGCGCAGATACGCAGTATTTT. Its translation: CAISESQPSADTQYF.

This clonotype was detected only a few times. This sequence joins TRBV7-2 and TRBJ2-1; no firm D call. Germline lookup yields CDR1 SGHTA and CDR2 FQGNSA. This CDR3 region has 16 residues. With 2 bases removed from V and 7 bases from J, the gap between germline ends came to 18 bases. The CDR3 region is CASSLRVAINGNEQFF. Here the CDR3 DNA reads TGTGCCAGCAGCTTAAGAGTCGCGATTAACGGGAATGAGCAGTTCTTC.

This clonotype was counted a few times. The chain recombines TRBV29-1 with TRBJ2-7; no definite D call. Deletions cut 0 bases from V and 6 bases from J, with 9 bases between. This CDR3 spans 12 amino acids. Germline V gene data show CDR1 as SQVTM and CDR2 as ANQGSEA. CDR3 DNA: TGCAGCGTTGAAGACTCCCTTTCCGAGCAGTACTTC. This sequence encodes CSVEDSLSEQYF.

This clonotype was observed a handful of times. The chain recombines TRBV12-3 or TRBV12-4 with TRBJ1-4; 7 bases map to TRBD1. V was clipped by 6 bases and J by 8 bases; unmatched bases: 12. The CDR3 has 15 amino acids. The chain's CDR3 is CASSFRGETSEKLFF. DNA of the CDR3: TGTGCCAGCAGCTTCAGGGGGGAGACAAGCGAAAAACTGTTTTTT.

This clonotype was seen only a few times. This rearrangement joins TRBV20-1 to TRBJ1-6; maybe TRBD1 (6 bases). CDR3 length equals 14 residues. Trimming shortened V by 4 bases and J by 5 bases, and 12 bases separated the two germline ends. Germline CDR1 reads DFQATT; CDR2 reads SNEGSKA (reference sequence). CDR3 bases: TGCAGTGCTACAGGGACAACCAATAATTCACCCCTCCACTTT. It translates to CSATGTTNNSPLHF.

V and J are TRBV6-2 or TRBV6-3 and TRBJ2-1; 13 bases fit TRBD2. This CDR3 has 17 amino acids. With 6 bases clipped from V and 2 bases from J, the junction kept 7 bases outside the gene matches. Germline V lookup: CDR1 MNHEY, CDR2 SVGEGT. CDR3 sequence reads: CASRPSGLAGAYNEQFF. DNA of the CDR3: TGTGCCAGCAGACCAAGTGGACTAGCGGGGGCCTACAATGAGCAGTTCTTC.

The chain carries TRBV7-6 and TRBJ1-4; D uncertain. Germline CDR1 SGHVS, CDR2 FNYEAQ. This CDR3 has 13 amino acids. V lost 8 bases and J lost 8, with 15 bases in between. The CDR3 sequence is CASEPVSSEKLFF. In DNA, the CDR3 is TGTGCCAGCGAACCAGTCTCCTCCGAAAAACTGTTTTTT.

In this sample, this clonotype turned up a few times. This chain connects TRBV20-1 to TRBJ2-1, with a tentative D call TRBD2 (5 bases). The CDR3 length is 13 residues. The V gene's germline CDR1 is DFQATT and CDR2 SNEGSKA (reference sequence). V was clipped by 4 bases and J by 13 bases, with 20 bases between them. The CDR3 region has the DNA TGCAGTGCTACCTCCGGGATGCCCCCGGGTCAGTTCTTC. It yields the protein CSATSGMPPGQFF.

In this sample, this clonotype turned up many times. CDR3 protein: CASSSTTGGYGYTF. CDR3 coding DNA: TGTGCCAGCAGCTCTACGACAGGGGGCTATGGCTACACCTTC. The chain carries TRBV7-2 and TRBJ1-2, with 9 bases fitting TRBD1. This CDR3 region has 14 residues. The germline CDR1 and CDR2 sequences are SGHTA and FQGNSA. V lost 4 bases, J lost 4 bases, and 4 bases stayed unmatched.

Only a few counts were recorded for this clonotype. The chain is built from TRBV7-9 and TRBJ1-5; D gene uncertain. The CDR3 loop spans 14 amino acids. Germline CDR1 reads SEHNR; CDR2 reads FQNEAQ (reference sequence). Deletions cut 3 bases from V and 0 bases from J, with 6 bases between. Here the CDR3 DNA reads TGTGCCAGCAGCTTCCAGACTAGCAATCAGCCCCAGCATTTT. Translation: CASSFQTSNQPQHF.

This clonotype was counted a few times. The rearrangement links TRBV4-2 to TRBJ2-5; TRBD2 is a possible D gene (7 bases). The germline V gene has CDR1 LGHNA and CDR2 YNFKEQ. Trimming removed 8 bases at V and 5 bases at J, with 24 bases between. This CDR3 region has 16 residues. CDR3 bases: TGTGCCAGCGGCTCAGCCGGGGGGCCCATTGGGGAGACCCAGTACTTC. Its translation is CASGSAGGPIGETQYF.

The chain combines TRBV12-3 or TRBV12-4 with TRBJ1-2, with unresolved D. The CDR3 sequence is 13 residues long. Trimming stripped 6 bases from V and 8 bases from J, with 16 bases between. The CDR3 DNA follows: TGTGCCAGCAGCCCGACACGGGCCCACGGCTACACCTTC. Its protein is CASSPTRAHGYTF.

At least ten counts were recorded for this clonotype. The V and J genes are TRBV7-2 and TRBJ1-5; D not resolved. This CDR3 contains 12 residues. V was pared by 1 base and J by 6 bases, with 4 bases between. The V gene's germline CDR1 is SGHTA and CDR2 FQGNSA. In DNA, the CDR3 is TGTGCCAGCAGCTTAGAGGTTCAGCCCCAGCATTTT. Protein product: CASSLEVQPQHF.

A few counts support this clonotype. The chain uses TRBV12-3 or TRBV12-4 and TRBJ2-2, with 8 positions matching TRBD2. This CDR3 is 17 amino acids long. The V segment lost 0 bases and the J segment 4 bases; nucleotides outside the gene matches: 7. CDR3 in DNA: TGTGCCAGCAGTTTAGCTTCTAGCGGGCACCCCACCGGGGAGCTGTTTTTT. Protein product: CASSLASSGHPTGELFF.

The chain uses TRBV4-3 and TRBJ2-2; 9 bases are shared with TRBD1. The length of the CDR3 is 15 residues. The germline CDR1 and CDR2 sequences are LGHNA and YSLEER. V was pared by 4 bases and J by 6 bases, with 6 bases of the junction left unmatched. CDR3 in amino acids: CASSPRGQGSGELFF. The CDR3 nucleotides read TGCGCCAGCAGCCCCCGTGGACAGGGGTCCGGGGAGCTGTTTTTT.

The gene calls are TRBV20-1 and TRBJ2-1, with 11 bases aligning to TRBD2. Germline CDR1 reads DFQATT; CDR2 reads SNEGSKA (reference sequence). V shed 5 bases, J shed 0 bases, and the junction held 3 bases outside the gene matches. CDR3 size: 15 residues. The CDR3 here is CSAATSGASYNEQFF. CDR3 sequence (DNA): TGCAGTGCTGCGACTAGCGGGGCCTCCTACAATGAGCAGTTCTTC.

The chain employs TRBV6-1 and TRBJ1-2; unclear D gene. The CDR3 is 14 residues long. V lost 8 bases, J lost 6 bases, and 19 bases lay in between. The germline V gene has CDR1 MNHNS and CDR2 SASEGT. The CDR3 DNA reads as TGTGCCAGCGATTCCCGGGCCCCATCACATGGCTACACCTTC. Amino acids: CASDSRAPSHGYTF.

This rearrangement joins TRBV27 to TRBJ2-5; 8 bases line up with TRBD2. Germline trimming cut 3 bases from V and 7 bases from J; bases unmatched to any gene: 10. This CDR3 has 15 amino acids. Germline V gene sequence: CDR1 MNHEY, CDR2 SMNVEV (reference sequence). The CDR3 coding sequence is TGTGCCAGCAGTTTCTCCGGAGCGGGGGCTGGGACCCAGTACTTC. Translating it yields CASSFSGAGAGTQYF.

This clonotype has ten or more counts. The chain couples TRBV19 to TRBJ1-1, with D perhaps matching TRBD1 (6 bases). This CDR3 is built from 16 residues. V dropped 7 bases and J dropped 1 base, with 19 bases sitting between them. Germline-derived CDR1 and CDR2 are LNHDA and SQIVND (reference sequence). The CDR3 DNA sequence: TGTGCCAGTATCAGCCGGAGCGGGGGGGCGAACACTGAAGCTTTCTTT. Its protein is CASISRSGGANTEAFF.

This clonotype was counted only a few times. The chain uses TRBV6-6 and TRBJ1-1, with TRBD1 identical over 7 bases. The length of the CDR3 is 13 residues. V shed 5 bases, J shed 8 bases, and the junction held 8 bases outside the gene matches. Per the germline V gene, CDR1 is MNHNY and CDR2 is SVGAGI (reference sequence). The CDR3 nucleotides read TGTGCCAGCAGTCCTTACAGGGGTTCCGAAGCTTTCTTT. As protein: CASSPYRGSEAFF.